This record covers a single TCR beta chain. Source study methods: Estimation of nucleated cell counts was performed using reference gene primer amplification. The method was immunoSEQ multiplex PCR; TCRdb's version includes in-frame clones alone and lacks a portion of them. The D gene and trimming were derived from the DNA, and the V and J assignments and clone size from that table. Of nearly 110,000 clones in the sample, over 60% were seen once. Germline V CDR1 and CDR2: SEHNR, FQNEAQ (reference sequence). The V end lost 0 bases, the J end lost 6 bases, and 7 bases lay between the germline ends. The CDR3 spans 13 residues. The entry originates in a study of blood T cell repertoires in COVID-19. Across the study: Samples of COVID-19 (acute and convalescent) were obtained from the United States, Italy and Spain.

The sample consisted of peripheral blood. This TCR was recovered from an elderly man with COVID-19, enrolled during active disease. The J gene is TRBJ2-3, the V gene TRBV7-9, with a weak D call TRBD2 (6 bases). Here the CDR3 reads CASSLAGLDTQYF. CDR3 DNA sequence: TGTGCCAGCAGCTTAGCGGGACTGGATACGCAGTATTTT.